The rows below give T cell receptor beta chains drawn from one sample of a study of shared clonotypes between healthy human individuals. Clones were read by immunoSEQ multiplex PCR, and TCRdb kept only the in-frame ones, dropping some. The sample has 1.4 million or so clones, around 98.5% seen once. The specimen was naive CD4+ T cells sorted from blood. All receptors derive from a young man in good health. Both conserved end residues are part of each CDR3. The D gene is left open where the match is weak. Clone size appears in some rows only: once, few, many, or a class for an expanded clone.

j_call	clone_size	d_call	v_call	cdr3_aa	cdr3_nt
TRBJ2-7	NA	TRBD1	TRBV10-3	CAITKAQGASYEQYF	TGTGCCATCACTAAAGCCCAGGGGGCCTCCTACGAGCAGTACTTC
TRBJ1-2	NA	NA	TRBV5-5	CASSLRFGSDNYGYTF	TGTGCCAGCAGCTTGAGGTTTGGGTCAGACAACTATGGCTACACCTTC
TRBJ2-5	NA	NA	TRBV6-5	CASSRGTVQETQYF	TGTGCCAGCAGTCGTGGGACGGTACAAGAGACCCAGTACTTC
TRBJ1-2	NA	TRBD1	TRBV28	CASRDRGHYGYTF	TGTGCCAGCAGAGACAGGGGACACTATGGCTACACCTTC
TRBJ1-2	NA	NA	TRBV28	CASSRELDGYTF	TGTGCCAGCAGCCGTGAACTGGATGGCTACACCTTC
TRBJ1-3	NA	NA	TRBV4-1	CASSQAIPPGRPGNTIYF	TGCGCCAGCAGCCAAGCGATCCCCCCAGGACGACCTGGAAACACCATATATTTT
TRBJ2-1	NA	NA	TRBV18	CASSRGLVPGEQFF	TGTGCCAGCTCACGGGGACTTGTACCTGGTGAGCAGTTCTTC
TRBJ1-5	NA	NA	TRBV18	CASSPSWGANQPQHF	TGTGCCAGCTCACCCTCATGGGGCGCAAATCAGCCCCAGCATTTT
TRBJ2-1	NA	TRBD2	TRBV28	CASSLSGLAGGKGSYNEQFF	TGTGCCAGCAGTTTATCGGGACTAGCGGGAGGGAAGGGCTCCTACAATGAGCAGTTCTTC
TRBJ2-1	NA	TRBD1	TRBV6-5	CASSYSSGQGNEQFF	TGTGCCAGCAGTTACTCGAGCGGACAGGGAAATGAGCAGTTCTTC
TRBJ2-5	NA	NA	TRBV2	CASSELGQQETQYF	TGTGCCAGCAGTGAATTGGGGCAGCAAGAGACCCAGTACTTC
TRBJ1-2	once	NA	TRBV19	CASSIGPSPNYGYTF	TGTGCCAGTAGTATTGGGCCCAGCCCTAACTATGGCTACACCTTC
TRBJ1-2	NA	NA	TRBV30	CAWRTVYGYTF	TGTGCCTGGAGGACAGTCTATGGCTACACCTTC
TRBJ2-3	NA	TRBD2	TRBV7-9	CASIPRGKLAGNTDTQYF	TGTGCCAGCATACCGAGGGGAAAACTAGCGGGGAACACAGATACGCAGTATTTT
TRBJ2-7	once	NA	TRBV29-1	CSVESGHYEQYF	TGCAGCGTTGAATCGGGCCACTACGAGCAGTACTTC
TRBJ2-3	NA	TRBD1	TRBV7-2	CASSSTGGPDTQYF	TGTGCCAGCAGCTCTACAGGGGGGCCCGATACGCAGTATTTT
TRBJ1-1	NA	NA	TRBV19	CASSHAGRWTTEAFF	TGTGCCAGTAGTCACGCAGGGCGGTGGACCACTGAAGCTTTCTTT
TRBJ2-1	NA	TRBD2	TRBV7-3	CASSLGGRTYNEQFF	TGTGCCAGCAGCTTAGGCGGGAGAACCTACAATGAGCAGTTCTTC
TRBJ2-1	NA	TRBD2	TRBV19	CASSLHITSGVTRGYNEQFF	TGTGCCAGTAGTCTCCATATTACTAGCGGGGTTACCCGAGGGTACAATGAGCAGTTCTTC
TRBJ1-2	NA	TRBD1	TRBV5-8	CASSLGVTAGGPYGYTF	TGTGCCAGCAGCTTGGGGGTTACGGCAGGGGGCCCTTATGGCTACACCTTC
TRBJ2-7	NA	TRBD2	TRBV28	CASSSTTSSGVYEQYF	TGTGCCAGCAGTTCCACAACTTCTAGCGGAGTTTACGAGCAGTACTTC
TRBJ2-1	NA	NA	TRBV5-6	CASSLREERYNEQFF	TGTGCCAGCAGCTTGAGGGAGGAGCGCTACAATGAGCAGTTCTTC
TRBJ1-4	NA	NA	TRBV23-1	CASSPRDKFIATNEKLFF	TGCGCCAGCAGTCCTAGGGATAAATTCATTGCAACTAATGAAAAACTGTTTTTT
TRBJ2-3	NA	NA	TRBV28	CASSHEGGTQYF	TGTGCCAGCAGTCACGAGGGGGGTACGCAGTATTTT
TRBJ1-1	NA	NA	TRBV6-5	CASSLDGLNEAFF	TGTGCCAGCAGTTTGGACGGATTAAATGAAGCTTTCTTT
TRBJ1-5	NA	TRBD1	TRBV10-3	CAISEGQGAGQPQHF	TGTGCCATCAGTGAGGGACAGGGAGCTGGGCAGCCCCAGCATTTT
TRBJ2-3	NA	TRBD1	TRBV9	CASSVAGTGGVYTQYF	TGTGCCAGCAGCGTAGCAGGGACAGGGGGCGTTTATACGCAGTATTTT
TRBJ2-1	NA	TRBD1	TRBV5-6	CASSSTGDIYNEQFF	TGTGCCAGCAGCTCCACAGGGGACATCTACAATGAGCAGTTCTTC
TRBJ2-1	NA	TRBD2	TRBV9	CASSARLAGISSYNEQFF	TGTGCCAGCAGCGCCAGACTAGCGGGGATCAGCTCCTACAATGAGCAGTTCTTC
TRBJ2-1	NA	NA	TRBV9	CASSSRGTTSSYNEQFF	TGTGCCAGCAGCTCCAGAGGGACGACCAGCTCCTACAATGAGCAGTTCTTC
TRBJ2-2	NA	TRBD2	TRBV9	CASSGTSGKSDGELFF	TGTGCCAGCAGCGGGACTAGCGGGAAATCTGACGGGGAGCTGTTTTTT
TRBJ2-5	few	NA	TRBV6-6	CASSYGETQYF	TGTGCCAGCAGTTACGGGGAGACCCAGTACTTC
TRBJ1-5	NA	NA	TRBV27	CASSHQDSNQPQHF	TGTGCCAGCAGCCATCAGGATAGCAATCAGCCCCAGCATTTT
TRBJ2-7	NA	TRBD1	TRBV15	CATSAGTGNFYEQYF	TGTGCCACCAGTGCCGGGACAGGGAATTTCTACGAGCAGTACTTC
TRBJ2-6	NA	NA	TRBV29-1	CSGSSGANVLTF	TGCAGCGGGAGCTCTGGGGCCAACGTCCTGACTTTC
TRBJ2-1	NA	TRBD2	TRBV9	CASSLTSGTETVF	TGTGCCAGCTCATTGACTAGCGGGACGGAGACAGTCTTC
TRBJ2-7	NA	NA	TRBV7-9	CASSLPGKQYF	TGTGCCAGCAGCCTGCCTGGGAAGCAGTACTTC
TRBJ2-5	once	NA	TRBV19	CASSPRTVGETQYF	TGTGCCAGTAGTCCTCGGACGGTGGGTGAGACCCAGTACTTC
TRBJ2-4	NA	TRBD1	TRBV7-2	CASSFPGTGGRGIQYF	TGTGCCAGCAGCTTCCCCGGGACAGGGGGCCGAGGCATTCAGTACTTC
TRBJ2-1	NA	NA	TRBV10-3	CAISGSGLHNEQFF	TGTGCCATCAGTGGAAGCGGGCTTCACAATGAGCAGTTCTTC
TRBJ1-1	NA	NA	TRBV10-3	CAIRGNTEAFF	TGTGCCATCCGAGGGAACACTGAAGCTTTCTTT